Reported below is one T cell receptor (beta chain). The data belong to a study of cytomegalovirus exposure and HLA in healthy donors. The study ran its PCR with 60 Vbeta and 13 Jbeta primers. Assay used: immunoSEQ multiplex PCR; TCRdb lists only in-frame clones, some missing. The data contain around 150,000 clones, about 80% of them seen just once; the ten biggest clones take up approximately 3.7%. Sequencing input: PBMCs. The sequence derives from a man aged 25 to 40 in good health and CMV-seropositive.

The CDR3 reads CATSLTGTGGVEQYF. In DNA, the CDR3 is TGTGCCACCAGTTTAACCGGGACAGGGGGAGTCGAGCAGTACTTC. This chain uses TRBV15 with TRBJ2-7; the match to TRBD1 covers 11 bases. The germline V gene has CDR1 LNHNV and CDR2 YYDKDF (reference sequence). The CDR3 runs 15 residues. The ends lost 6 bases at V and 6 bases at J; junction bases unmatched: 10.